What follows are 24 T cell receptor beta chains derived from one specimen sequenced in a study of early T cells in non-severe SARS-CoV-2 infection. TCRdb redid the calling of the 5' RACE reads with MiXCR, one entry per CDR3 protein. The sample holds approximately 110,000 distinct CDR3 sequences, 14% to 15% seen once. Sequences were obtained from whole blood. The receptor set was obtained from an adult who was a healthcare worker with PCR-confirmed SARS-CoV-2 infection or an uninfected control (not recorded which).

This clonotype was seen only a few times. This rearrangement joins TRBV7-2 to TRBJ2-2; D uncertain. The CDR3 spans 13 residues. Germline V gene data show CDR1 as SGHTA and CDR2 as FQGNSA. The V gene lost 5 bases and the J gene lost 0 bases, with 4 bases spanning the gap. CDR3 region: CASSITNTGELFF. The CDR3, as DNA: TGTGCCAGCAGCATTACGAACACCGGGGAGCTGTTTTTT.

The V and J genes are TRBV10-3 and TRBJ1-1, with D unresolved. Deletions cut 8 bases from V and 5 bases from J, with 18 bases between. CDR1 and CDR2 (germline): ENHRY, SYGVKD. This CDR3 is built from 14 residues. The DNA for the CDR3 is TGTGCCATCCAATTAGAGGAGGGTGATACTGAAGCTTTCTTT. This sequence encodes CAIQLEEGDTEAFF.

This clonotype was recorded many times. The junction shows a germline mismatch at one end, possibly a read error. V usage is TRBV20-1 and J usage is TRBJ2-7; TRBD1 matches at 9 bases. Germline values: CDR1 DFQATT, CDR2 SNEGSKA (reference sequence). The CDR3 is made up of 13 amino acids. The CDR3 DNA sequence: TGCAGTGCTGGGACAGGGCCCTCCCACGAGCAGTACTTC. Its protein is CSAGTGPSHEQYF.

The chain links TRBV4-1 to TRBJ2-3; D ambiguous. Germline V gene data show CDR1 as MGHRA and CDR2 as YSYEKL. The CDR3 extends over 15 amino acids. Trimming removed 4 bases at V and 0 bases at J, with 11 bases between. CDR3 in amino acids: CASSRSSASTDTQYF. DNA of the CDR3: TGCGCCAGCAGCCGAAGCAGTGCTAGCACAGATACGCAGTATTTT.

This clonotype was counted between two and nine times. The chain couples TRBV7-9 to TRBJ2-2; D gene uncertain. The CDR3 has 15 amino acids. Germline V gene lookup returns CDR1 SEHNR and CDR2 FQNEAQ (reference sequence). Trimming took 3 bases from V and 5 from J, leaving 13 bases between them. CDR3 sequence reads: CASSLPEPFTGELFF. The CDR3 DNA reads TGTGCCAGCAGCTTGCCAGAGCCTTTTACCGGGGAGCTGTTTTTT. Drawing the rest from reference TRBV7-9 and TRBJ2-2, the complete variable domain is DTGVSQNPRHKITKRGQNVTFRCDPISEHNRLYWYRQTLGQGPEFLTYFQNEAQLEKSRLLSDRFSAERPKGSFSTLEIQRTEQGDSAMYLCASSLPEPFTGELFFGEGSRLTVL.

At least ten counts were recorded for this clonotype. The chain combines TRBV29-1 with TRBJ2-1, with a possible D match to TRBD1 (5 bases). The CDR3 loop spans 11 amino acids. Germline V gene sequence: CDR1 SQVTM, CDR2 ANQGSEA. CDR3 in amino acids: CTAVGANEQFF. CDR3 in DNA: TGCACGGCTGTTGGGGCCAATGAGCAGTTCTTC.

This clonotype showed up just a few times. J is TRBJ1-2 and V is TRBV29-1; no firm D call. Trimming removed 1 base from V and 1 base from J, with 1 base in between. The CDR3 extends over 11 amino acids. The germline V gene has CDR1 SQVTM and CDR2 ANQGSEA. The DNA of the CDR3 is TGCAGCGTTGAAGTTAACTATGGCTACACCTTC. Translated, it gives CSVEVNYGYTF.

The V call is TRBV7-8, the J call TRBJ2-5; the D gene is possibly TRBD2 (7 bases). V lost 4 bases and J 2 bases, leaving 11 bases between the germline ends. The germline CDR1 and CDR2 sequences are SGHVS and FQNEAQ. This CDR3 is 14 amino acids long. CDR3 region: CASSSGGRQETQYF. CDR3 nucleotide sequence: TGTGCCAGCAGCTCGGGGGGCCGACAAGAGACCCAGTACTTC.

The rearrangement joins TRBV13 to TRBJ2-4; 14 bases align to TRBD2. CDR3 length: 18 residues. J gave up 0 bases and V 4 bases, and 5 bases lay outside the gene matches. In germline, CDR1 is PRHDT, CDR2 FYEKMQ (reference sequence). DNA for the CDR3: TGTGCCAGCAGCTCACCGGGACTAGCGGGGGTAGCCAAAAACATTCAGTACTTC. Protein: CASSSPGLAGVAKNIQYF.

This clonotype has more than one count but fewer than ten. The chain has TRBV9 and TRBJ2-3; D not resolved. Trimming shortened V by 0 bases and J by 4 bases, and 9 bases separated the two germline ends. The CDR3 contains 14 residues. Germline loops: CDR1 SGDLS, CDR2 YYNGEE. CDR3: CASSVGSSADTQYF. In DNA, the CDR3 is TGTGCCAGCAGCGTAGGAAGCAGCGCAGATACGCAGTATTTT.

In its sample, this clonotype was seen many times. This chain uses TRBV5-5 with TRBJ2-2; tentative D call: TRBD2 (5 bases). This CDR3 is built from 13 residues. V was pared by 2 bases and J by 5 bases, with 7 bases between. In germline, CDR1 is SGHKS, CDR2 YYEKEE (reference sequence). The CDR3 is CASSFWETGELFF. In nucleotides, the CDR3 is TGTGCCAGCAGCTTTTGGGAGACCGGGGAGCTGTTTTTT.

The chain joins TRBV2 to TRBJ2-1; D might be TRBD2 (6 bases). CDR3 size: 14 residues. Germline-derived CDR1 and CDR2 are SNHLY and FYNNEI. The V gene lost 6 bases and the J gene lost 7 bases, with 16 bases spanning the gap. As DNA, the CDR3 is TGTGCCAGCAGGTTAGGGCCCGGGAGAAATGAGCAGTTCTTC. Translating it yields CASRLGPGRNEQFF.

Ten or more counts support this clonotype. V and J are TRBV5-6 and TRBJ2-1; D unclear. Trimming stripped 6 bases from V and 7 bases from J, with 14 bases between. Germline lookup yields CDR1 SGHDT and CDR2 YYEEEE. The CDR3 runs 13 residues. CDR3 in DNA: TGTGCCAGCACCCGTAGCCCCTCGAATGAGCAGTTCTTC. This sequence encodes CASTRSPSNEQFF.

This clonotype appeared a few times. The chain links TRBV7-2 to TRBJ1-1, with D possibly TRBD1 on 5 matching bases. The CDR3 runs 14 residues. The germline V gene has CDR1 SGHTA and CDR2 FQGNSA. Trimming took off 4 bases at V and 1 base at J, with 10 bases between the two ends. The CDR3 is CASSSGLPNTEAFF. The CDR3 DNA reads TGTGCCAGCAGCTCGGGACTCCCGAACACTGAAGCTTTCTTT.

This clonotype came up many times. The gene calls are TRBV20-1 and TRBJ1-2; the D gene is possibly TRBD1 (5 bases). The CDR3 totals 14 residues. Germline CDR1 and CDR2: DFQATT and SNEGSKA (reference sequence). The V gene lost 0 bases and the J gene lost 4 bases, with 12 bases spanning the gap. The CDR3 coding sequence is TGCAGTGCTAGAGATCAACCAGGGAGCTATGGCTACACCTTC. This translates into CSARDQPGSYGYTF.

In DNA form, the CDR3 reads TGTGCCAGCAGCCAAAGTGGTAGCGGGGTGACAGATACGCAGTATTTT. This encodes CASSQSGSGVTDTQYF. The chain joins TRBV3-1 to TRBJ2-3; 8 nucleotides agree with TRBD2. The V gene's germline CDR1 is LGHDT and CDR2 YNNKEL (reference sequence). This CDR3 contains 16 residues. The V gene end was trimmed by 2 bases and the J gene end by 3 bases; junction bases not matched to a gene: 7.

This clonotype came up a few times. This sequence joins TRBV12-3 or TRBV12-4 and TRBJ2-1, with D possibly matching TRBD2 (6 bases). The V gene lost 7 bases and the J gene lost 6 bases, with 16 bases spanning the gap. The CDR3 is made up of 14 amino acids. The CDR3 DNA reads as TGTGCCAGCATTCTAGCCCCCGGGGGCAATGAGCAGTTCTTC. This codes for CASILAPGGNEQFF.

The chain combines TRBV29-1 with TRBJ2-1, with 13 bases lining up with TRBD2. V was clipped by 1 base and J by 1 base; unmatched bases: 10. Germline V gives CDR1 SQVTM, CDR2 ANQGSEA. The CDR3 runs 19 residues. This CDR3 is CSVEAPLAGGLFSYNEQFF. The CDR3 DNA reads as TGCAGCGTTGAAGCCCCACTAGCGGGGGGGCTATTTTCCTACAATGAGCAGTTCTTC.

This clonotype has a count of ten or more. CDR3 sequence (DNA): TGTGCCAGCAGCCGCGGGACAGAAGAGACCCAGTACTTC. Amino acid sequence: CASSRGTEETQYF. The rearrangement uses TRBV11-1 and TRBJ2-5; perhaps TRBD1 as D (7 bases). V gave up 5 bases and J gave up 3 bases, with 10 bases separating them. The CDR3 sequence is 13 residues long. CDR1 and CDR2 from the germline V gene are SGHAT and FQDESV (reference sequence).

CDR3 coding DNA: TGCAGCGCTGTGGTAGACTTGGAGACCCAGTACTTC. Its translation: CSAVVDLETQYF. The chain couples TRBV29-1 to TRBJ2-5; D unresolved. Trimming shortened V by 7 bases and J by 5 bases, and 14 bases separated the two germline ends. The CDR3 consists of 12 residues. Germline-derived CDR1 and CDR2 are SQVTM and ANQGSEA. The variable domain in full, completed from reference TRBV29-1 and TRBJ2-5, reads SAVISQKPSRDICQRGTSLTIQCQVDSQVTMMFWYRQQPGQSLTLIATANQGSEATYESGFVIDKFPISRPNLTFSTLTVSNMSPEDSSIYLCSAVVDLETQYFGPGTRLLVL.

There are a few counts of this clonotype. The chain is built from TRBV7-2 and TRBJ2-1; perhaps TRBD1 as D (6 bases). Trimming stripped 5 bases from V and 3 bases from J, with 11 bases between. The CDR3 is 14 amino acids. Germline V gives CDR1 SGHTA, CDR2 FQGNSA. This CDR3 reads CASSLRDNYNEQFF. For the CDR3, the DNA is TGTGCCAGCAGCCTCCGGGACAACTACAATGAGCAGTTCTTC.

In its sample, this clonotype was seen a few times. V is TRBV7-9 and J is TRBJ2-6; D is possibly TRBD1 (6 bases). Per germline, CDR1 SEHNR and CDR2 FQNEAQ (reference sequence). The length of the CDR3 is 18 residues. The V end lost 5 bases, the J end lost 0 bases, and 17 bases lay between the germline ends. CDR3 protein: CASSQTGTKSSGANVLTF. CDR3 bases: TGTGCCAGCAGCCAAACAGGGACCAAAAGCTCTGGGGCCAACGTCCTGACTTTC.

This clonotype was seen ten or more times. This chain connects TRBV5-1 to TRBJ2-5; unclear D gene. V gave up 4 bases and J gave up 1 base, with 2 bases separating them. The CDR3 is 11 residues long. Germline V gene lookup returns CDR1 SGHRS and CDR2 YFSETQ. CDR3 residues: CASSGQETQYF. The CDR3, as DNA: TGCGCCAGCAGCGGCCAAGAGACCCAGTACTTC.

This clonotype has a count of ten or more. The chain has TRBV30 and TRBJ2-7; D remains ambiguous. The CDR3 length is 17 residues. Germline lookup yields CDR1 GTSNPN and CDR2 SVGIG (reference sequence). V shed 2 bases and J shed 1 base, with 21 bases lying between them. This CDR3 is CAWSLNGPQLGSYEQYF. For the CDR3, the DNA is TGTGCCTGGAGTTTAAATGGGCCGCAACTCGGGTCCTACGAGCAGTACTTC.